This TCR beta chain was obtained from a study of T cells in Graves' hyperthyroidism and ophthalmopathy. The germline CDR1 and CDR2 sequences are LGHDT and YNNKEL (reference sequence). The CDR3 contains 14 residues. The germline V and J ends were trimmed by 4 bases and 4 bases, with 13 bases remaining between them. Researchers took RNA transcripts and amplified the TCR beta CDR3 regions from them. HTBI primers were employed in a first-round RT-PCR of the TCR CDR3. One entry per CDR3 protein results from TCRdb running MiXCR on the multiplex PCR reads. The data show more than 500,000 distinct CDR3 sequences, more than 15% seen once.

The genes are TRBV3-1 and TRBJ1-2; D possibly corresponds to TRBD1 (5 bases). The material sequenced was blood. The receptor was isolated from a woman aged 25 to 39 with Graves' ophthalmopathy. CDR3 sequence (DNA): TGTGCCAGCAGCCCCAGGGAACAGACCTATGGCTACACCTTC. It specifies CASSPREQTYGYTF. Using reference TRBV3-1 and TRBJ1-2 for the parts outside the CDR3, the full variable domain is DTAVSQTPKYLVTQMGNDKSIKCEQNLGHDTMYWYKQDSKKFLKIMFSYNNKELIINETVPNRFSPKSPDKAHLNLHINSLELGDSAVYFCASSPREQTYGYTFGSGTRLTVV.